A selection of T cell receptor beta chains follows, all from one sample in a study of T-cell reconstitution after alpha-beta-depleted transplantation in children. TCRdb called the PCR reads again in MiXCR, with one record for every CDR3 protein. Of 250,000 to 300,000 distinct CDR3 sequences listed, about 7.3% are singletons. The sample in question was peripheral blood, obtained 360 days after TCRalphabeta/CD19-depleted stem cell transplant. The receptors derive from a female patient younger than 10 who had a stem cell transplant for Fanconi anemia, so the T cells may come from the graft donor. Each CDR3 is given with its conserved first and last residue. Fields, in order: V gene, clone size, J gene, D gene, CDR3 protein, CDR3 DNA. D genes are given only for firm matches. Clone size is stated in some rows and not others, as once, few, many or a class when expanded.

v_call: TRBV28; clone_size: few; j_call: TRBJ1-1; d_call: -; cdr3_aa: CASSLYRLTEAFF; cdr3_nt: TGTGCCAGCAGTTTATATCGTCTAACTGAAGCTTTCTTT
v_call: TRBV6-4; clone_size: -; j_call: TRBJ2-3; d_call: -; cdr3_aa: CASSDGGATDTQYF; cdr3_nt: TGTGCCAGCAGTGACGGGGGGGCCACAGATACGCAGTATTTT
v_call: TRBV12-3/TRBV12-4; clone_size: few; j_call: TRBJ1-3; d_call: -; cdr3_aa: CASRLNTIYF; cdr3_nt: TGTGCCAGCAGACTAAACACCATATATTTT
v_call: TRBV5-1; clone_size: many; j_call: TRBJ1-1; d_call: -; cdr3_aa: CASSLGDREAFF; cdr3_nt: TGCGCCAGCAGCTTGGGGGACCGAGAAGCTTTCTTT
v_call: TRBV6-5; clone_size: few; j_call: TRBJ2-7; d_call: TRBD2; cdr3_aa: CASSIDSGSSYEQYF; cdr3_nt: TGTGCCAGCAGTATCGATAGCGGGAGCTCCTACGAGCAGTACTTC
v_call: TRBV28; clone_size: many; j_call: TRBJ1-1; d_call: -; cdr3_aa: CASSLRGEAFF; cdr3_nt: TGTGCCAGCAGTTTGAGGGGTGAAGCTTTCTTT
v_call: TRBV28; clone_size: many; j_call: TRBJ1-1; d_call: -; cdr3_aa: CASSPLGAKNTEAFF; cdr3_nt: TGTGCCAGCAGTCCTCTAGGGGCGAAGAATACTGAAGCTTTCTTT
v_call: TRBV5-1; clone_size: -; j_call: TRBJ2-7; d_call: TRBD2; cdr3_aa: CASSLSGGGYEQYF; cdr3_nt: TGCGCCAGCAGCCTTAGCGGGGGGGGTTACGAGCAGTACTTC
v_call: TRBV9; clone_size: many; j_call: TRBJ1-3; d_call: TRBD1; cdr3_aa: CASSPTRGQGGNTIYF; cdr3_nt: TGTGCCAGCAGCCCCACGCGGGGACAGGGTGGAAACACCATATATTTT
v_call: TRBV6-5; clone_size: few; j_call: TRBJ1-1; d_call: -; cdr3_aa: CASVENTEAFF; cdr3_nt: TGTGCCAGCGTAGAGAACACTGAAGCTTTCTTT
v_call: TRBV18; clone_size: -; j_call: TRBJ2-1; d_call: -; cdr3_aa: CASSPPKDGAKNEQFF; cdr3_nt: TGTGCCAGCTCACCACCGAAAGACGGTGCAAAAAATGAGCAGTTCTTC
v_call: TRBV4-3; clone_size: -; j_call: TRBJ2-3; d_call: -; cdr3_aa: CASSQERDGTDTQYF; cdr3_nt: TGCGCCAGCAGCCAAGAGCGGGACGGCACAGATACGCAGTATTTT
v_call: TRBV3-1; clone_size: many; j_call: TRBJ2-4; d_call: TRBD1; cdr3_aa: CASSPSLQGMVQYF; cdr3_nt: TGTGCCAGCAGCCCCTCCTTACAGGGGATGGTTCAGTACTTC
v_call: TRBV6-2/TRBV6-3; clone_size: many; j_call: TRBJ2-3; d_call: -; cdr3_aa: CASRQSVLLTDTQYF; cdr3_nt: TGTGCCAGCAGACAGAGCGTTCTTCTCACAGATACGCAGTATTTT
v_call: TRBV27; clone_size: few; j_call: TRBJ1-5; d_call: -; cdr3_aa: CASSLSRAEPQHF; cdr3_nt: TGTGCCAGCAGTTTATCTAGGGCAGAGCCCCAGCATTTT
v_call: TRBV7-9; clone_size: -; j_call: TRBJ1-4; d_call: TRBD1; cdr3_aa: CASSLVLDRFNEKLFF; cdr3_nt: TGTGCCAGCAGCTTAGTGTTGGACAGGTTTAATGAAAAACTGTTTTTT
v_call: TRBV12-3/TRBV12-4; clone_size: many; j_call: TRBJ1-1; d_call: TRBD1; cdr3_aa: CASRTGGDEAFF; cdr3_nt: TGTGCCAGCAGGACAGGGGGCGATGAAGCTTTCTTT
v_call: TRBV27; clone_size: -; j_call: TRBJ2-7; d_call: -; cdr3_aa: CASSFNPRAAPYF; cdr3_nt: TGTGCCAGCAGTTTTAATCCACGGGCGGCCCCGTACTTC
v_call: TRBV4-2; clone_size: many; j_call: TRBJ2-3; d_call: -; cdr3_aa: CASSQGEPGGTPDTQYF; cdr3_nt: TGTGCCAGCAGCCAGGGGGAACCGGGGGGCACCCCAGATACGCAGTATTTT
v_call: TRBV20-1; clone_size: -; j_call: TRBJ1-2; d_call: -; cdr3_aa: CSALTTSNYGYTF; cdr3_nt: TGCAGTGCCCTTACGACTTCGAACTATGGCTACACCTTC
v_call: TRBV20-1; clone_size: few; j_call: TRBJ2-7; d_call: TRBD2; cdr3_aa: CSARFWGASGGYEQYF; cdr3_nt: TGCAGTGCTAGATTTTGGGGGGCTAGCGGGGGTTACGAGCAGTACTTC
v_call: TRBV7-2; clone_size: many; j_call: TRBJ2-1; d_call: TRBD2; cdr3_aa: CASSLASSGGVYNEQFF; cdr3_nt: TGTGCCAGCAGCTTAGCGTCTAGCGGGGGGGTTTACAATGAGCAGTTCTTC
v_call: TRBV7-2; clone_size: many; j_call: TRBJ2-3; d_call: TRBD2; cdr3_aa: CASSSGGRGTDTQYF; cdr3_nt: TGTGCCAGCTCTAGCGGGGGGCGGGGCACAGATACGCAGTATTTT
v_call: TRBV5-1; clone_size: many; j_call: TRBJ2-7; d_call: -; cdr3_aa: CASSIKEAYEQYF; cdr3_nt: TGCGCCAGCAGCATTAAGGAGGCCTACGAGCAGTACTTC
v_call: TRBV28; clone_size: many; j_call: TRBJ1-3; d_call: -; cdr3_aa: CASSLSRQFLGTIYF; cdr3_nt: TGTGCCAGCAGTTTGTCTAGACAGTTTCTCGGTACCATATATTTT
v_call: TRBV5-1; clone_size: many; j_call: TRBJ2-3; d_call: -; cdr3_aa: CASSLPSTDTQYF; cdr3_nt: TGCGCCAGCAGCTTGCCCAGCACAGATACGCAGTATTTT
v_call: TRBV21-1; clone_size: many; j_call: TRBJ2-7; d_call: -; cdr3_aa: CASSRWREAGYYEQYF; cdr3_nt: TGTGCCAGCAGCAGGTGGAGGGAAGCGGGGTACTACGAGCAGTACTTC
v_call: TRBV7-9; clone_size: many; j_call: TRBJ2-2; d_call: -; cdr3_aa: CASSRNGRVTGELFF; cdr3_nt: TGTGCCAGCAGTCGGAACGGGCGAGTTACCGGGGAGCTGTTTTTT
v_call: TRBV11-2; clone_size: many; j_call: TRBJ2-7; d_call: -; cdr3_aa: CASSLDPRGYEQYF; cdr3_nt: TGTGCCAGCAGCTTAGATCCTAGGGGGTACGAGCAGTACTTC
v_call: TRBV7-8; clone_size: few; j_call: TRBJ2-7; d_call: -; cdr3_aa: CASSSLEYSYEQYF; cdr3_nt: TGTGCCAGCAGCTCCCTTGAATACTCCTACGAGCAGTACTTC
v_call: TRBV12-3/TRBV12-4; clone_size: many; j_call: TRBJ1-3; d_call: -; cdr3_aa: CASSDGTKRNTIYF; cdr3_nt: TGTGCCAGCAGCGACGGGACGAAAAGAAACACCATATATTTT
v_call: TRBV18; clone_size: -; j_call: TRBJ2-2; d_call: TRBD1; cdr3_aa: CASSHMDRGNTGELFF; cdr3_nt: TGTGCCAGCTCCCACATGGACAGGGGGAACACCGGGGAGCTGTTTTTT
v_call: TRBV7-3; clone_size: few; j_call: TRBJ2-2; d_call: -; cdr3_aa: CASSLRASGNLTGELFF; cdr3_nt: TGTGCCAGCAGCTTACGAGCATCCGGGAACCTTACCGGGGAGCTGTTTTTT
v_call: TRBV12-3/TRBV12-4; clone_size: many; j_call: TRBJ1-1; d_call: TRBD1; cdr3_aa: CASGQGNTEAFF; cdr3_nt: TGTGCCAGTGGACAGGGGAACACTGAAGCTTTCTTT
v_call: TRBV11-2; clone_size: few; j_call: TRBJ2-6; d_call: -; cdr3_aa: CASSLIRGRAGANVLTF; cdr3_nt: TGTGCCAGCAGCTTAATCCGGGGACGAGCAGGGGCCAACGTCCTGACTTTC
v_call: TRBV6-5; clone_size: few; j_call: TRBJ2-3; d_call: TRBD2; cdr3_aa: CASSHKLAGATDTQYF; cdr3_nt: TGTGCCAGCAGTCACAAACTAGCGGGGGCCACAGATACGCAGTATTTT
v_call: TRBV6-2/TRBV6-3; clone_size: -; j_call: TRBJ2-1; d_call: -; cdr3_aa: CASSSAYRGGYNEQFF; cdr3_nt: TGTGCCAGCAGTTCGGCATACCGGGGTGGATACAATGAGCAGTTCTTC
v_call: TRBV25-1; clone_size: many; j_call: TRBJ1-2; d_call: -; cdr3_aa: CASSESGGYTF; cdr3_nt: TGTGCCAGCAGTGAATCTGGTGGCTACACCTTC
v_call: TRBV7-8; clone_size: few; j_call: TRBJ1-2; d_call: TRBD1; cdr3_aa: CASSPGTGGGGYTF; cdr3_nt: TGTGCCAGCAGCCCCGGGACAGGGGGAGGTGGCTACACCTTC
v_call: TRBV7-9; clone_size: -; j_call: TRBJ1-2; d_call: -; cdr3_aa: CASISEFTMDGYTF; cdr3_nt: TGTGCCAGCATCTCTGAATTTACTATGGATGGCTACACCTTC
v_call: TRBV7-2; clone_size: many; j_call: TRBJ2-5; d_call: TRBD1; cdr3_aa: CASSKTGVQETQYF; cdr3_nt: TGTGCCAGCAGCAAGACAGGGGTTCAAGAGACCCAGTACTTC
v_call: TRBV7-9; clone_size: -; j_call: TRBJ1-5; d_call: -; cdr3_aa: CASSFGGVNQPQHF; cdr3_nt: TGTGCCAGCAGCTTCGGGGGGGTCAATCAGCCCCAGCATTTT
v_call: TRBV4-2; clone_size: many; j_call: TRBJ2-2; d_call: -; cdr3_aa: CASSQPSGELFF; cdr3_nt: TGTGCCAGCAGCCAACCAAGCGGGGAGCTGTTTTTT
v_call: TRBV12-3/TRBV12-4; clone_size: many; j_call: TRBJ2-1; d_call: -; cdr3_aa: CASSFRPGSYNEQFF; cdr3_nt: TGTGCCAGCAGTTTCCGTCCTGGCTCCTACAATGAGCAGTTCTTC
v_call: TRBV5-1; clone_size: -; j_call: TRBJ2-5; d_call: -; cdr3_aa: CASSPGSLGKETQYF; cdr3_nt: TGCGCCAGCAGCCCCGGAAGTTTAGGGAAAGAGACCCAGTACTTC
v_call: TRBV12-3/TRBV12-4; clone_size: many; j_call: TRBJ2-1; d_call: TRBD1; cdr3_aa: CASSITGGADNEQFF; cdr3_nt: TGTGCCAGCAGTATCACAGGGGGCGCGGACAATGAGCAGTTCTTC
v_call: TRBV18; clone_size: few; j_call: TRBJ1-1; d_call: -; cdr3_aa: CASVGTQANTEAFF; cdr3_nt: TGTGCCAGCGTCGGGACACAAGCGAACACTGAAGCTTTCTTT
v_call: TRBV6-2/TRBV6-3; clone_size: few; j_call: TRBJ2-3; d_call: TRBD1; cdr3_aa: CASSLANPGQGRNTQYF; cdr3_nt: TGTGCCAGCAGTCTGGCAAATCCGGGACAGGGGAGAAATACGCAGTATTTT
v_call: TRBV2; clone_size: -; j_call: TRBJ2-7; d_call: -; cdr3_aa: CASSYRADLYEQYF; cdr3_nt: TGTGCCAGCAGTTACAGGGCGGATCTATACGAGCAGTACTTC
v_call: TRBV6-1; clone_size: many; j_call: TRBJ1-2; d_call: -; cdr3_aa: CASSEQGLGGYTF; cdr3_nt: TGTGCCAGCAGTGAACAGGGCCTGGGGGGCTACACCTTC
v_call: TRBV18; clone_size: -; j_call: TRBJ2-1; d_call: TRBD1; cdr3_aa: CASSPWTGDHNEQFF; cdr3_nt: TGTGCCAGCTCGCCTTGGACAGGGGACCACAATGAGCAGTTCTTC
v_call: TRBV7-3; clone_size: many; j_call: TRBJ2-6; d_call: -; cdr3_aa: CASSLSGAGANVLTF; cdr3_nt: TGTGCCAGCAGCTTAAGTGGGGCTGGGGCCAACGTCCTGACTTTC
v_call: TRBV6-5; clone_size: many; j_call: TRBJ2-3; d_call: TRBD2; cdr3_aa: CASSYRRTSGTTDTQYF; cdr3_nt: TGTGCCAGCAGTTACAGACGGACTAGCGGGACTACAGATACGCAGTATTTT
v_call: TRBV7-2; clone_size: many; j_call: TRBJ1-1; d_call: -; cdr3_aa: CASSLVGGSTEAFF; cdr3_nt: TGTGCCAGCAGCTTAGTGGGGGGAAGCACTGAAGCTTTCTTT
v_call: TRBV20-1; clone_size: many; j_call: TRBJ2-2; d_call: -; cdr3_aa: CSALAVPNTGELFF; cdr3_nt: TGCAGTGCCTTAGCGGTCCCTAACACCGGGGAGCTGTTTTTT
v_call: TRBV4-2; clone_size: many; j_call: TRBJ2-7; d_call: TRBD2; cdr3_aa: CASSRTVASGGSGYEQYF; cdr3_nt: TGTGCCAGCAGCCGTACGGTAGCTAGCGGGGGTTCGGGCTACGAGCAGTACTTC
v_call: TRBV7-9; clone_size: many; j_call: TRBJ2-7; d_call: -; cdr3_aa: CASSLAGNRIEQYF; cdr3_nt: TGTGCCAGCAGCTTAGCGGGGAACAGGATCGAGCAGTACTTC